The present T cell receptor (beta chain) was sequenced within a study of cytomegalovirus exposure and HLA in healthy donors. Researchers ran the PCR with 60 Vbeta and 13 Jbeta primers. Repertoires were generated with immunoSEQ multiplex PCR, while TCRdb's copy carries only in-frame clones and drops some. The sample records 150,000 to 200,000 clones, 84% being singletons. V lost 3 bases to trimming and J lost 3 bases, with 8 bases between them. This CDR3 comprises 14 residues. Germline CDR1 reads SGHAT; CDR2 reads FQNNGV. Material for sequencing was PBMCs. The rearrangement uses TRBV11-2 and TRBJ1-4; D possibly corresponds to TRBD1 (5 bases). This clonotype was obtained from a man aged 25-45 years in good health and CMV-seronegative. The chain's CDR3 is CASSFGGANEKLFF. CDR3 bases: TGTGCCAGCAGCTTCGGGGGGGCTAATGAAAAACTGTTTTTT.